This paragraph covers one T cell receptor (beta chain) sequence. It has no known antigen specificity. No per-base quality is available; no much larger clone lies one base away. The CDR3 holds 12 amino acids from the cysteine to the phenylalanine. The read is trimmed to its CDR3 DNA, 36 bases read in frame from base 1. CDR1 ENHRY and CDR2 SYGVKD were looked up in the germline V gene. The junction carries 8 bases between V and J, which are trimmed by 4 bases and 8 bases respectively. Data came from an Illumina HiSeq 1500. TCRdb applied fastp at Q25 and MiXCR to the public reads, then kept only in-frame beta chains. All rows with the same CDR3 protein become a single entry with the most common DNA and genes. The sample yields 400,000 or so distinct CDR3 sequences; roughly 18% were counted once. 8.5% to 10% of the sample comes from the top ten. These data are taken from a study of T cell repertoires in cytomegalovirus infection (dated by TCRdb to the late 2010s). At the level of the whole study: The HLA type of each donor mattered for the analysis, because public TCR beta signatures pointed to carriage of CMV infection along with the matching HLA type. Points the paper makes about the study in general: Carriers of CMV infection plus the relevant HLA type were discriminated by the cumulative frequency of public TCR beta family members in the study cohort and in an independent approximately 360-donor cohort. The ex vivo response was dominated by HLA-C-restricted CMV-specific TCR beta clonotypes, which also provided the single most frequent clonotype in two of eight donors.

The sample consisted of PBMCs. The receptor's source is a human donor in good health (CMV status not recorded). Some clones in this sample may be carry-over from other donors' samples. Recombination connected TRBV10-3 to TRBJ1-4, and TRBD1 may be the D gene, going by 5 matching bases. The CDR3 in this case is CAISATEEKLFF. Here is the DNA: TGTGCCATCAGTGCGACAGAGGAAAAACTGTTTTTT.